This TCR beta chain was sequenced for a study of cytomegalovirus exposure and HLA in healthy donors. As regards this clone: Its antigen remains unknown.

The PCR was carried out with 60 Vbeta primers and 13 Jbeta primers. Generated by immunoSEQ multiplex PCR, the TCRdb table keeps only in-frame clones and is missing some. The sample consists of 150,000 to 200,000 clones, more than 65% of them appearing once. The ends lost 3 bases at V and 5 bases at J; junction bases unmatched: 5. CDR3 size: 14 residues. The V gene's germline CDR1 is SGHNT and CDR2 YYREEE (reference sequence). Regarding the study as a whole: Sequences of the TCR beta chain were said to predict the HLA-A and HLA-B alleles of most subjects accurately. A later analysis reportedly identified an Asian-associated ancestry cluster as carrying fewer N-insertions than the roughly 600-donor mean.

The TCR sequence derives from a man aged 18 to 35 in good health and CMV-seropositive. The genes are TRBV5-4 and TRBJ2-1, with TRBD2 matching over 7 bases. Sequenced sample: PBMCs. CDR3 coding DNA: TGTGCCAGCAGCTCTCCGGGGGGTGACAATGAGCAGTTCTTC. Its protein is CASSSPGGDNEQFF.